Described below is a single T cell receptor (beta chain) sequence and its context. The antigen is unknown. These data belong to a study of spatial heterogeneity in lung cancer. Study-wide background: A total of approximately 70 untreated early-stage non-small cell lung cancer patients served as donors. Averaged across combinations, each unique TCR and UMI pairing appeared more than ten times in raw reads, which were uncorrected.

Regarding time point: blood at routine non-recurrence follow-up after resection. Extraction of whole RNA from tumor, nontumor lung or frozen PBMC preceded unsorted sequencing. Points from the study as a whole: TCRs found ubiquitously expanded in tumor appeared in blood more at resection than at follow-up.

Via MiXCR, TCRdb re-called the 5' RACE reads, giving one row per CDR3 protein. The sample shows roughly 46,000 distinct CDR3 sequences, over 9.5% of them seen only once. This CDR3 has 16 residues. CDR1 and CDR2 (germline): SGHTA, FQGNSA. V dropped 0 bases and J dropped 8; count of bases not matched to a gene: 10. The material sequenced was PBMCs, taken at follow-up. This chain connects TRBV7-2 to TRBJ2-1; 7 bases are a match to TRBD2. The TCR sequence derives from a male donor with early-stage non-small cell lung cancer. CDR3 region: CASSLARLAETYEQFF. The DNA of the CDR3 is TGTGCCAGCAGCTTAGCCCGACTAGCTGAAACCTATGAGCAGTTCTTC.